This T cell receptor (beta chain) was identified during a study of T cells in women clearing cervical HPV infection. Sequencing used immunoSEQ multiplex PCR; TCRdb keeps in-frame clones, though not all of them. Here the sample table reports around 19,000 clones. The specimen was blood buffy coat. The TCR sequence derives from a woman aged 18-69 years with a cervical HPV16 infection that either progressed to CIN3+ or cleared (not recorded which).

Here the CDR3 reads CSASWAARRGYTF. The covered CDR3 bases are TGCAGTGCTAGTTGGGCAGCCCGAAGGGGC. This rearrangement joins TRBV20-1 to TRBJ1-2; no clear D gene. The CDR3 goes on 3 residues after the read ends, and that part is filled in from the germline J gene. This CDR3 spans 13 amino acids. Germline V gene sequence: CDR1 DFQATT, CDR2 SNEGSKA (reference sequence).